This TCR beta chain was identified in a study of neurological immune-mediated disorders. This clonotype was seen repeatedly, ten times or more. Its target is unknown. V was shortened by 4 bases and J by 6 bases, with 20 bases between the two germline ends. Germline CDR1 is SGHRS and CDR2 is YFSETQ. The CDR3 covers 16 residues. The study's findings and limits: Phylogenetic analysis grouped 18 of 34 multiple sclerosis patients' repertoires together, suggesting a possible repertoire signature.

TCRdb independently ran MiXCR on the 5' RACE reads; one entry per CDR3 protein. The sample consists of tens of thousands of distinct CDR3 sequences, 4% of them appearing once. What was sequenced was CD4+ T cells from blood. The chain combines TRBV5-1 with TRBJ2-1; a weak D match, TRBD1 (7 bases). This receptor was identified in a woman between 40 and 50 years old with multiple sclerosis. The CDR3 here is CASSPGGTYVGNEQFF. The DNA of the CDR3 is TGCGCCAGCAGCCCAGGGGGGACATACGTAGGCAATGAGCAGTTCTTC.